This T cell receptor (beta chain) was recorded in a study of blood T cells in healthy people across ages. The study's findings and limits: Compared with aged donors, long-lived donors showed fewer expanded clones, suggesting selection.

Through a sample-barcoded 5' primer and a J-beta primer mix, a second PCR was run for about 7 to 12 cycles. TCRdb reanalysed the 5' RACE reads using MiXCR and keeps one entry per CDR3 protein. The sample consists of approximately 770,000 distinct CDR3 sequences, roughly 50% of them appearing once. Germline V gene data show CDR1 as MGHRA and CDR2 as YSYEKL. The trim removed 2 bases at V and 7 bases at J, leaving 8 bases unmatched. The CDR3 covers 15 residues. Comment on this clonotype: Its antigen is currently unknown.

V usage is TRBV4-1 and J usage is TRBJ2-7; 10 positions agree with TRBD1. The sample was blood. The sequence came from a man aged 30-40 years in good health. The DNA for the CDR3 is TGCGCCAGCAGCCAACAACGACAGGGGGCATGGGAGCAGTACTTC. Amino acid sequence: CASSQQRQGAWEQYF.